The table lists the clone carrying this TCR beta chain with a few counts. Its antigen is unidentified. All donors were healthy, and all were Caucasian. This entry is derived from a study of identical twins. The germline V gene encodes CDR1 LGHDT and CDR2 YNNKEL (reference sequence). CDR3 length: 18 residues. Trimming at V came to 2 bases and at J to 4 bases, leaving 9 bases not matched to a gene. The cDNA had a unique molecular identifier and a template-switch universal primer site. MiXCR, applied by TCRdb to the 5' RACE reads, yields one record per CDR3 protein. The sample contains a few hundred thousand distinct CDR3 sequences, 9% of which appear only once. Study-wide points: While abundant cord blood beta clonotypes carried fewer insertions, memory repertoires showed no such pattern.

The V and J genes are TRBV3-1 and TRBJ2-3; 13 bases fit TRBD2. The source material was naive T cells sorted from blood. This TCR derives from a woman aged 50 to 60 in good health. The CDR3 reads CASSQLRGLAGASDTQYF. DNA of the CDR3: TGTGCCAGCAGCCAACTCCGAGGACTAGCGGGAGCCTCAGATACGCAGTATTTT.